Sequencing of this TCR beta chain was carried out in a study of blood T cell repertoires in COVID-19. Across the whole study: Material from acute and convalescent COVID-19 was sourced from the United States, Italy and Spain. PBMCs, B-cell-depleted T cells, or T cells were the source of the cDNA or gDNA that made up the material.

Per the germline V gene, CDR1 is KGHDR and CDR2 is SFDVKD. The CDR3 length is 19 residues. The V gene end was trimmed by 1 base and the J gene end by 2 bases; junction bases not matched to a gene: 8. Per the original methods: Amplification with reference gene primers provided the estimates of nucleated cell counts. Some clones are missing from TCRdb's copy, which holds only in-frame ones; the method was immunoSEQ multiplex PCR. V, J and clone size were drawn from that table, and D and trimming were deduced from the DNA. Here the sample spans roughly 200,000 clones, over 70% being singletons. The sequence was obtained from a woman older than 75 with acute or convalescent COVID-19. This sequence joins TRBV24-1 and TRBJ2-6, with 9 nucleotides matching TRBD1. The sample consisted of peripheral blood. DNA for the CDR3: TGTGCCACCAGTGATTTTCCCGGGACAGGGAGTCCTGGGGCCAACGTCCTGACTTTC. Its translation: CATSDFPGTGSPGANVLTF.